The rows below give T cell receptor beta chains drawn from one sample of a study of CD8 T cells in Susac syndrome. A single record per CDR3 protein comes from TCRdb applying MiXCR to the immunoSEQ multiplex PCR reads. The repertoire holds about 120,000 distinct CDR3 sequences, with just under 95% as singletons. Sequencing was carried out using CD8+ T cells from PBMCs. The origin of the receptors is a human donor with Susac syndrome. Both conserved end residues are part of each CDR3. Each record gives: clone size, CDR3 length, D gene, V gene, J gene, CDR3 protein, CDR3 DNA. The D gene is left open where the match is weak. A row's size may be missing; if present it is once, few, many or a size class.

-	15	-	TRBV7-8	TRBJ2-7	CASSLGGRDGDEQYF	TGTGCCAGCAGCTTAGGAGGTAGGGATGGCGACGAGCAGTACTTC
once	16	TRBD1	TRBV5-6	TRBJ2-1	CASSQEYRDRANEQFF	TGTGCCAGCAGCCAGGAGTACCGGGACAGGGCCAATGAGCAGTTCTTC
-	13	-	TRBV30	TRBJ1-4	CAWNARDGGKLFF	TGTGCCTGGAACGCCAGGGATGGGGGAAAACTGTTTTTT
-	13	-	TRBV4-1	TRBJ2-3	CASSQDWEDTQYF	TGCGCCAGCAGCCAAGATTGGGAAGATACGCAGTATTTT
-	15	-	TRBV20-1	TRBJ1-1	CSARGAQVSSTEAFF	TGCAGTGCTAGAGGGGCCCAGGTTTCCAGCACTGAAGCTTTCTTT
few	10	-	TRBV29-1	TRBJ1-1	CSVVNTEAFF	TGCAGCGTTGTAAACACTGAAGCTTTCTTT
-	15	-	TRBV12-3/TRBV12-4	TRBJ1-1	CASSLVAGANTEAFF	TGTGCCAGCAGTCTCGTGGCGGGTGCGAACACTGAAGCTTTCTTT
-	13	TRBD1	TRBV20-1	TRBJ1-2	CSAETGLIYGYTF	TGCAGTGCGGAGACAGGGTTGATTTATGGCTACACCTTC
once	15	-	TRBV7-2	TRBJ1-2	CASSLDPQGNYGYTF	TGTGCCAGCAGCTTAGATCCTCAGGGGAACTATGGCTACACCTTC
-	15	TRBD1	TRBV25-1	TRBJ1-5	CASSEGDSPNQPQHF	TGTGCCAGCAGTGAAGGGGACAGCCCCAATCAGCCCCAGCATTTT
-	15	TRBD1	TRBV6-2/TRBV6-3	TRBJ2-7	CASSGPGQVTYEQYF	TGTGCCAGCAGCGGTCCCGGACAGGTGACCTACGAGCAGTACTTC
-	15	-	TRBV4-3	TRBJ1-4	CASSNKPGPLVQLFF	TGCGCCAGCAGCAATAAACCGGGACCTTTAGTTCAACTGTTTTTT
-	15	-	TRBV12-3/TRBV12-4	TRBJ1-2	CASSFSEGQIGSYTF	TGTGCCAGCAGTTTTTCCGAAGGGCAGATTGGAAGCTACACCTTC
-	16	TRBD2	TRBV3-1	TRBJ2-3	CASSQDIERGGDTQYF	TGTGCCAGCAGCCAAGATATTGAGCGGGGGGGAGATACGCAGTATTTT
-	14	TRBD1	TRBV10-3	TRBJ1-1	CAIKEPGQAQEAFF	TGTGCCATCAAAGAACCGGGACAGGCGCAAGAAGCTTTCTTT
-	16	-	TRBV9	TRBJ2-7	CASSPRRGDREGEQYF	TGTGCCAGCAGCCCCCGGCGGGGGGACAGGGAGGGCGAGCAGTACTTC
-	13	-	TRBV30	TRBJ2-7	CAMEGTALYEQYF	TGTGCGATGGAGGGAACGGCTTTGTACGAGCAGTACTTC
-	12	-	TRBV5-8	TRBJ1-2	CASSRGDYGYTF	TGTGCCAGCAGCCGAGGGGATTATGGCTACACCTTC
-	15	-	TRBV10-1	TRBJ2-7	CASSRDISSLDEQYF	TGCGCCAGCTCTCGGGACATCTCTTCCCTCGACGAGCAGTACTTC
-	14	-	TRBV4-2	TRBJ2-7	CASSRDGGPYEQYF	TGTGCCAGCAGCCGGGATGGGGGACCATACGAGCAGTACTTC
-	15	TRBD1	TRBV12-3/TRBV12-4	TRBJ2-1	CASSLPGQGMVEQFF	TGTGCCAGCAGTTTGCCGGGACAGGGAATGGTTGAGCAGTTCTTC
-	14	TRBD2	TRBV2	TRBJ2-1	CASGDGGSYNEQFF	TGTGCCAGTGGAGACGGGGGGTCCTACAATGAGCAGTTCTTC
-	13	-	TRBV20-1	TRBJ1-2	CSARDLDTGGYTF	TGCAGTGCTAGAGATTTAGACACGGGAGGCTACACCTTC
-	16	-	TRBV9	TRBJ2-1	CASSPPTGPGDNEQFF	TGTGCCAGCAGCCCGCCGACGGGGCCGGGAGACAATGAGCAGTTCTTC
-	16	-	TRBV7-9	TRBJ2-1	CASSASSSRSYNEQFF	TGTGCCAGCAGCGCCAGTTCTAGCCGCTCCTACAATGAGCAGTTCTTC
-	15	-	TRBV6-5	TRBJ2-7	CASSYSERDSYEQYF	TGTGCCAGCAGTTACTCTGAGAGGGACTCCTACGAGCAGTACTTC
-	15	TRBD1	TRBV11-2	TRBJ2-7	CASSARQGTSYEQYF	TGTGCCAGCAGCGCCCGACAGGGGACCTCCTACGAGCAGTACTTC